The present TCR beta chain was sequenced within a study of T cell repertoires in cytomegalovirus infection. The overall study: Both CMV infection and a matching HLA type were indicated by public TCR beta signatures. Broader study findings: CMV-specific TCR beta clonotypes restricted by HLA-C were the ones dominating the ex vivo response. Summed public TCR beta family frequency identified CMV carriers bearing the relevant HLA.

TCRdb called the reads again in MiXCR, with one record for every CDR3 protein. Seen here are approximately 500,000 distinct CDR3 sequences, approximately 15% observed once, and the top ten hold about 24%. At least ten counts were recorded for this clonotype. Its antigen is unknown. CDR1 is SGHVS, CDR2 FNYEAQ, per germline. The CDR3 runs to 17 residues. The ends lost 2 bases at V and 0 bases at J; junction bases unmatched: 6. The sequenced sample consisted of CD8+ T cells from PBMCs. This receptor was taken from a human donor in good health (CMV status not recorded). Some clones in this sample may be carry-over from other donors' samples. This rearrangement joins TRBV7-6 to TRBJ2-1, with 8 bases fitting TRBD2. In DNA, the CDR3 is TGTGCCAGCAGCTTACTAGCGGGCTCCAGCTCCTACAATGAGCAGTTCTTC. Translating gives CASSLLAGSSSYNEQFF.